What follows is one T cell receptor (beta chain) and its context. These data originate in a study of tumor T cells in aggressive B-cell lymphoma. Profiling relied on immunoSEQ multiplex PCR, and the TCRdb table lists in-frame clones only, not all of them. The repertoire holds some 12,000 clones, with 70% to 90% as singletons. From germline, CDR1 is MDHEN and CDR2 SYDVKM. Trimming cost V 1 base and J 5 bases, with 7 bases left between them. This CDR3 comprises 13 residues. This TCR was sampled from an adult with diffuse large B cell lymphoma. The rearrangement links TRBV28 to TRBJ2-3; no reliable D call. Sequenced material: tumor tissue. The CDR3 coding sequence is TGTGCCAGCAGTTTATCATCTAAAGATACGCAGTATTTT. Translation gives CASSLSSKDTQYF.